These 25 T cell receptor beta chains came from one sample sequenced in a study of T cells after yellow fever vaccination. MiXCR, applied by TCRdb to the 5' RACE reads, yields one record per CDR3 protein. The sample has about 580,000 distinct CDR3 sequences, about a sixth seen once. The sample in question was PBMCs, obtained 5 to 6 days after the first yellow fever vaccination. These receptor sequences come from a man aged 18 to 29 who received the YFV17D yellow fever vaccine.

The chain links TRBV11-2 to TRBJ2-1; D gene ambiguous. Trimming cost V 1 base and J 0 bases, with 10 bases left between them. Per the germline V gene, CDR1 is SGHAT and CDR2 is FQNNGV. This CDR3 contains 16 residues. CDR3 coding DNA: TGTGCCAGCAGCTTAGGGCCGGAGAGCTCCTACAATGAGCAGTTCTTC. Its translation is CASSLGPESSYNEQFF.

J is TRBJ2-4 and V is TRBV6-2 or TRBV6-3, with D possibly matching TRBD1 (6 bases). Germline lookup yields CDR1 MNHEY and CDR2 SVGEGT. This CDR3 spans 15 amino acids. V was cut by 5 bases and J by 4 bases, with 15 bases left in between. This CDR3 reads CASSDQGGVKNIQYF. DNA for the CDR3: TGTGCCAGCAGTGACCAAGGGGGAGTAAAAAACATTCAGTACTTC.

This sequence joins TRBV18 and TRBJ2-3; no clear D. Per the germline V gene, CDR1 is KGHSH and CDR2 is LQKENI. With 2 bases removed from V and 6 bases from J, the gap between germline ends came to 9 bases. This CDR3 region has 13 residues. CDR3 nucleotide sequence: TGTGCCAGCTCACCAGCCCTCCTGGATACGCAGTATTTT. This translates into CASSPALLDTQYF.

This clonotype has only a few counts. The chain employs TRBV5-4 and TRBJ1-5, with D possibly being TRBD1 (5 bases). Per the germline V gene, CDR1 is SGHNT and CDR2 is YYREEE (reference sequence). There are 14 residues in the CDR3. The V gene lost 1 base and the J gene lost 6 bases, with 11 bases spanning the gap. This chain's CDR3 is CASSLRGVGQPQHF. As DNA, the CDR3 is TGTGCCAGCAGCTTGCGAGGGGTGGGTCAGCCCCAGCATTTT.

This clonotype was seen a few times. This chain links TRBV12-3 or TRBV12-4 with TRBJ2-7; tentatively, D is TRBD2 (5 bases). The CDR3 sequence is 15 residues long. V dropped 5 bases and J dropped 1 base, with 15 bases sitting between them. For the CDR3, the DNA is TGTGCCAGCAGTCCCGGCGGGCTTGAGTCCTACGAGCAGTACTTC. Its translation is CASSPGGLESYEQYF.

The chain links TRBV7-3 to TRBJ2-1, with TRBD2 matching over 10 bases. Germline V gene data show CDR1 as SGHTA and CDR2 as FQGTGA. With 0 bases clipped from V and 7 bases from J, the junction kept 6 bases outside the gene matches. The CDR3 sequence is 16 residues long. The CDR3 bases are TGTGCCAGCAGCTTAACGTTTACTAGCGGGACGAATGAGCAGTTCTTC. Translated, it gives CASSLTFTSGTNEQFF.

The chain has TRBV5-1 and TRBJ2-5; maybe TRBD2 (5 bases). The CDR3 extends over 13 amino acids. Trimming removed 2 bases at V and 3 bases at J, with 8 bases between. Germline V CDR1 and CDR2: SGHRS, YFSETQ. DNA for the CDR3: TGCGCCAGCAGCTTACGGGGAAAAGAGACCCAGTACTTC. Amino acid sequence: CASSLRGKETQYF.

This clonotype was detected a few times. This chain uses TRBV9 with TRBJ2-7, with 8 bases fitting TRBD2. Trimming at V came to 0 bases and at J to 5 bases, leaving 13 bases not matched to a gene. This CDR3 has 17 residues. From germline, CDR1 is SGDLS and CDR2 YYNGEE. CDR3 protein: CASSVGVAGPASHEQYF. In DNA form, the CDR3 reads TGTGCCAGCAGCGTAGGGGTAGCGGGGCCCGCGTCCCACGAGCAGTACTTC.

This clonotype was seen more than once but under ten times. The genes are TRBV12-3 or TRBV12-4 and TRBJ2-7; the D gene is possibly TRBD2 (5 bases). There are 11 residues in the CDR3. V was cut by 4 bases and J by 5 bases, with 6 bases left in between. The DNA for the CDR3 is TGTGCCAGCAGTTCCGGGGACGAGCAGTACTTC. The encoded protein is CASSSGDEQYF.

The chain has TRBV7-6 and TRBJ2-5; the D gene could be TRBD1 or TRBD2 (6 bases each). Germline V lookup: CDR1 SGHVS, CDR2 FNYEAQ. V shed 2 bases and J shed 4 bases, with 14 bases lying between them. The length of the CDR3 is 15 residues. CDR3 residues: CASSLSPGARETQYF. CDR3 coding DNA: TGTGCCAGCAGCTTAAGCCCGGGGGCAAGAGAGACCCAGTACTTC.

This clonotype was counted only a few times. The chain links TRBV20-1 to TRBJ2-3; 9 nucleotides agree with TRBD2. The J segment lost 4 bases and the V segment lost 6 bases, leaving 8 bases of the junction unmatched. Germline V gene sequence: CDR1 DFQATT, CDR2 SNEGSKA (reference sequence). The CDR3 totals 14 residues. The CDR3 protein is CSAPAGGGSDTQYF. CDR3 nucleotide sequence: TGCAGTGCCCCAGCGGGGGGCGGGTCAGATACGCAGTATTTT.

This clonotype was detected only a few times. A junction boundary mismatches the germline segment, possibly from a read error. The J gene is TRBJ2-1, the V gene TRBV7-7; 9 nucleotides agree with TRBD2. CDR3 length: 17 residues. Germline lookup yields CDR1 SSHAT and CDR2 FNYEAQ (reference sequence). Written as DNA, the CDR3 is TGTGCTAGCAGCTTGACCCTAGCGGGGAGTTCCTACAATGAGCAGTTCTTC. Protein sequence: CASSLTLAGSSYNEQFF.

This clonotype has just a few counts. V gene TRBV11-2 combines with J gene TRBJ1-1; 7 nucleotides line up with TRBD1. CDR3 length: 13 amino acids. The V and J ends lost 4 bases and 13 bases, in that order; junction bases with no gene match: 12. From germline, CDR1 is SGHAT and CDR2 FQNNGV. The CDR3 DNA is TGTGCCAGCAGCTACGAGAGGGACAGACACCATTTCTTT. Encoded protein: CASSYERDRHHFF.

This clonotype was counted a few times. This chain joins TRBV7-9 and TRBJ1-1; D gene ambiguous. This CDR3 spans 13 amino acids. Looked up from germline, CDR1 is SEHNR and CDR2 is FQNEAQ (reference sequence). Trimming took off 3 bases at V and 5 bases at J, with 10 bases between the two ends. CDR3 residues: CASSFWQETEAFF. For the CDR3, the DNA is TGTGCCAGCAGCTTTTGGCAGGAAACTGAAGCTTTCTTT.

The rearrangement joins TRBV7-2 to TRBJ1-1; no firm D call. This CDR3 spans 14 amino acids. Trimming removed 5 bases at V and 5 bases at J, with 15 bases between. Germline CDR1 and CDR2: SGHTA and FQGNSA. The CDR3 spells CASSPSWGATEAFF. In nucleotides, the CDR3 is TGTGCCAGCAGCCCTAGTTGGGGTGCGACTGAAGCTTTCTTT.

This chain connects TRBV4-1 to TRBJ2-7, with D tentatively TRBD1 (6 bases). Trimming took 0 bases from V and 0 from J, leaving 12 bases between them. Germline V gene sequence: CDR1 MGHRA, CDR2 YSYEKL. The CDR3 length is 16 residues. CDR3: CASSQDRGSSSYEQYF. DNA for the CDR3: TGCGCCAGCAGCCAAGACAGGGGTTCTAGCTCCTACGAGCAGTACTTC.

The rearrangement uses TRBV7-9 and TRBJ2-5; 8 bases line up with TRBD2. Trimming cost V 5 bases and J 0 bases; bases outside gene matches: 11. Germline CDR1 reads SEHNR; CDR2 reads FQNEAQ (reference sequence). The CDR3 length is 17 residues. This CDR3 reads CASSTPVIAGNQETQYF. CDR3 nucleotide sequence: TGTGCCAGCAGCACCCCAGTGATAGCGGGGAACCAAGAGACCCAGTACTTC.

The sample holds a few counts of this clonotype. The V call is TRBV28, the J call TRBJ2-1; D gene ambiguous. The CDR3 runs 10 residues. Germline V CDR1 and CDR2: MDHEN, SYDVKM. The CDR3 region has the DNA TGTGCGGTCTCCTACAATGAGCAGTTCTTC. Protein sequence: CAVSYNEQFF.

This clonotype was seen only a few times. V is TRBV20-1 and J is TRBJ1-2; unclear D gene. Trimming took off 4 bases at V and 2 bases at J, with 23 bases between the two ends. CDR1 DFQATT and CDR2 SNEGSKA come from the germline V gene (reference sequence). The CDR3 has 17 amino acids. CDR3 sequence reads: CSATAPRRYPMNYGYTF. As DNA, the CDR3 is TGCAGTGCTACCGCTCCCAGGCGCTACCCTATGAACTATGGCTACACCTTC.

Of note for this clonotype: Compared with germline, one end of the junction differs, possibly owing to a read error. V and J are TRBV20-1 and TRBJ2-3; TRBD2 matches at 13 bases. Per germline, CDR1 DFQATT and CDR2 SNEGSKA (reference sequence). The CDR3 is 15 residues long. The DNA of the CDR3 is TGCAGTGCGAGAGGACGGACTAGCGGGGGTGGTACGCAGTATTTT. It yields the protein CSARGRTSGGGTQYF.

The chain carries TRBV24-1 and TRBJ2-1, with 7 bases fitting TRBD2. The junction had 6 bases not matched to a gene; V was cut back by 5 bases and J by 6 bases. This CDR3 has 14 residues. The germline V gene encodes CDR1 KGHDR and CDR2 SFDVKD. The CDR3 is CATSARGGVNEQFF. The DNA of the CDR3 is TGTGCCACCAGTGCCCGTGGGGGGGTCAATGAGCAGTTCTTC.

This clonotype was seen a handful of times. This chain connects TRBV5-1 to TRBJ1-5, with 7 bases identical to TRBD1. The V gene's germline CDR1 is SGHRS and CDR2 YFSETQ. This CDR3 contains 16 residues. The V gene end was trimmed by 0 bases and the J gene end by 1 base; junction bases not matched to a gene: 4. This CDR3 reads CASSLGDSRSNQPQHF. CDR3 coding DNA: TGCGCCAGCAGCTTGGGGGACAGCAGGAGCAATCAGCCCCAGCATTTT.

V is TRBV12-3 or TRBV12-4 and J is TRBJ1-6; 12 bases map to TRBD1. The CDR3 has 17 amino acids. The V segment lost 6 bases and the J segment 6 bases; nucleotides outside the gene matches: 9. The CDR3 region is CASSSAGTGGPNSPLHF. DNA of the CDR3: TGTGCCAGCAGCTCCGCCGGGACAGGGGGCCCTAATTCACCCCTCCACTTT.

This chain links TRBV6-1 with TRBJ2-1, with D perhaps assigned TRBD1 or TRBD2 (5 bases each). Germline CDR1 reads MNHNS; CDR2 reads SASEGT. The CDR3 is 14 residues long. V dropped 5 bases and J dropped 8 bases, with 16 bases sitting between them. Here the CDR3 DNA reads TGTGCCAGCAGTCGCCGGGACCTTGAGTATGAGCAGTTCTTC. Residues: CASSRRDLEYEQFF.

This clonotype was picked up a small number of times. CDR3 bases: TGCGCCAGCAGTGCGGCTGGTGGGACAGGGCTTTCTCAACTGTTTTTT. Translating it yields CASSAAGGTGLSQLFF. The chain joins TRBV10-2 to TRBJ1-4, with 9 bases lining up with TRBD1. Germline V gives CDR1 WSHSY, CDR2 SAAADI. V dropped 4 bases and J dropped 12; count of bases not matched to a gene: 15. CDR3 length: 16 amino acids.